The 3 T cell receptor beta chains given below trace back to one sample, sequenced in a study of cytomegalovirus exposure and HLA in healthy donors. Researchers ran the PCR with 60 Vbeta and 13 Jbeta primers. The repertoire was sequenced with immunoSEQ multiplex PCR; TCRdb's copy has only in-frame clones and lacks some. The sample yields tens of thousands of clones, 70% seen once. Specimen: PBMCs. All receptors derive from a woman aged 45-60 years in good health and CMV-seropositive.

This clone was seen once. This chain links TRBV18 with TRBJ1-1; possibly TRBD1 for D (5 bases). Trimming removed 2 bases at V and 4 bases at J, with 8 bases between. The length of the CDR3 is 13 residues. The germline V gene encodes CDR1 KGHSH and CDR2 LQKENI. The CDR3 region has the DNA TGTGCCAGCTCACCAGGGGGGACCACTGAAGCTTTCTTT. Protein: CASSPGGTTEAFF.

The gene calls are TRBV30 and TRBJ2-5; 8 bases align to TRBD1. Losses at the gene ends were 3 bases for V and 5 bases for J; bases not matched to a gene: 20. Germline assignment: CDR1 GTSNPN and CDR2 SVGIG (reference sequence). This CDR3 has 18 amino acids. Here the CDR3 reads CAWRANGLTGVLKETQYF. In DNA, the CDR3 is TGTGCCTGGAGAGCTAACGGGCTGACAGGGGTTCTTAAGGAGACCCAGTACTTC.

Comments on this clone: The sample has other DNA sequences that encode this CDR3 too. V is TRBV7-2 and J is TRBJ2-7; 8 nucleotides agree with TRBD1. J gave up 6 bases and V 5 bases, and 9 bases lay outside the gene matches. Germline V gene data show CDR1 as SGHTA and CDR2 as FQGNSA. This CDR3 spans 14 amino acids. CDR3 sequence (DNA): TGTGCCAGCAGCCCGAGGGCGACAGGGGCCGAGCAGTACTTC. It translates to CASSPRATGAEQYF.